This entry describes one T cell receptor beta chain. Its specificity is not known. The entry originates in a study of OX40 agonist ivuxolimab in advanced cancers. Findings and caveats of the study: At 0.1 to 3.0 mg/kg and by week 6, CD4+ and CD8+ T cells in the blood had expanded clonally.

The protocol was immunoSEQ multiplex PCR, while the TCRdb copy is restricted to in-frame clones and leaves out a portion. Of 65,000 to 90,000 clones in the sample, more than 75% were seen once. The CDR3 totals 13 residues. V was clipped by 5 bases and J by 4 bases, with 9 bases between them. Germline CDR1 is MNHEY and CDR2 is SVGAGI. The sample here was CD4+ or CD8+ T cells sorted from blood, taken in a trial of the OX40 agonist ivuxolimab. The V and J genes are TRBV6-5 and TRBJ1-3; D remains unclear. The source is an adult with an advanced solid tumor such as melanoma, head and neck, liver or kidney cancer. CDR3 bases: TGTGCCAGCAGTCTCCTCCAAGGAAACACCATATATTTT. It yields the protein CASSLLQGNTIYF.